This entry features one T cell receptor beta chain sequence. Its antigen is unknown. No base qualities exist here, and no much larger clone lies one base off it. The entry originates in a study of T-cell memory formation after mild COVID-19 (dated by TCRdb to the early 2020s). At the level of the whole study: TCR sequence clusters from the two donors were found to be largely donor specific. T-cell clones expanding and contracting after mild COVID-19 in a couple of donors were tracked by longitudinal TCRalpha and TCRbeta repertoire sequencing. The cohort was made up of two young adult volunteers, one female and one male, who were previously healthy.

Study-wide findings and limitations: Some responding clones were detected in pre-infection memory, which suggested that pre-existing cross-reactive memory T cells had joined the SARS-CoV-2 response. Whether the second-wave clones peaking on day 37 were SARS-CoV-2 specific was not confirmed. Contracting CD4+ clones were found mainly in CM and EM memory subsets, while CD8+ clones were enriched in EMRA. Only a couple of mild cases were covered by the study, and larger cohorts that include severe cases with pre-infection samples were considered necessary. Clones contracting from day 15 to 85 had balanced CD4/CD8 phenotypes, while a second wave expanding from day 15 to 37 was biased towards CD4+.

The V end loses 3 bases and the J end loses 2 bases, and a stretch of 11 bases separates them. The germline V gene provides CDR1 SNHLY and CDR2 FYNNEI. The CDR3 runs 14 amino acids, cysteine and phenylalanine included. CDR3 DNA only is kept here, 42 bases in frame from base 1. Ficoll-Paque density gradient centrifugation was the method used to isolate PBMCs. The sequencing machine was an Illumina NovaSeq 6000. cDNA libraries for TCRalpha and TCRbeta were prepared by 5'RACE using constant-segment primers, with sample barcodes and unique molecular identifiers added. RNA was extracted from every sample with Trizol reagent. Libraries were amplified in two PCR steps, with a second sample barcode and Illumina TruSeq adapters added in the second step. Sequencing of libraries was performed on an Illumina NovaSeq with 2 x 150 bp paired-end reads. The published analysis was carried out like this. Demultiplexing of reads and collapsing into UMI-guided consensus sequences were performed with migec v1.2.7. Using mixcr v2.1.11, the UMI consensuses were aligned to TRA and TRB V and J templates and assembled into clonotypes. Clonotypes were classified as expanded or contracted when called significant by both edgeR and NoisET, with noise models trained on biological replicates. For edgeR calls, the thresholds were a false discovery rate-adjusted p below 0.01 and a log2 fold-change of 1. As an exploratory analysis of dynamics, max-normalized trajectories of the 1000 most abundant clonotypes were examined by PCA with hierarchical clustering. Each responding clone was given a CD4 or CD8 phenotype based on the CD4+ and CD8+ repertoires, which had been sequenced separately. TCRdb applied fastp at Q25 and MiXCR to the public reads, then kept only in-frame beta chains. Rows with a matching CDR3 protein are joined into one entry that keeps the most common DNA and genes. The V and J calls were determined by TCRdb, not by the authors. In this sample the table shows approximately 290,000 distinct CDR3 sequences, more than 15% of which occur a single time. Over 20% of the sample is in the top ten clones.

Rearrangement joined TRBV2 to TRBJ2-7, with the D gene call left open. This sequence originates from a man aged 18-30 years who had mild COVID-19 (a few samples of this study predate the infection). The sample titles of this study are shuffled in the database, so cell type and time point are left out; the donor was told from shared clones. Sequenced input: PBMCs or a T cell subset sorted from them (not recorded which). The nucleotide sequence reads as follows: TGTGCCAGCAGTGACTACACAGCTGCCTACGAGCAGTACTTC. This sequence encodes CASSDYTAAYEQYF.